Sequencing of this T cell receptor beta chain was carried out in a study of patients and donors after allogeneic stem cell transplantation. One entry per CDR3 protein results from TCRdb running MiXCR on the RT-PCR reads. The sample holds 800,000 to 1,000,000 distinct CDR3 sequences; about a sixth are singletons and the top ten take around 5.5%. Germline-derived CDR1 and CDR2 are DFQATT and SNEGSKA (reference sequence). The CDR3 loop spans 15 amino acids. The V segment lost 1 base and the J segment 0 bases; nucleotides outside the gene matches: 6. Sequencing was performed on blood, either unsorted or a sorted T cell fraction (not recorded which). The rearrangement joins TRBV20-1 to TRBJ2-7, with 7 positions matching TRBD2. This receptor was obtained from a human donor who was either an allogeneic HSCT recipient or a stem cell or donor lymphocyte infusion donor (not recorded which). It is not recorded whose cells these are; they may come from a transplant donor. CDR3 region: CSARGVRGVSYEQYF. CDR3 bases: TGCAGTGCTAGAGGCGTCCGGGGGGTCTCCTACGAGCAGTACTTC.